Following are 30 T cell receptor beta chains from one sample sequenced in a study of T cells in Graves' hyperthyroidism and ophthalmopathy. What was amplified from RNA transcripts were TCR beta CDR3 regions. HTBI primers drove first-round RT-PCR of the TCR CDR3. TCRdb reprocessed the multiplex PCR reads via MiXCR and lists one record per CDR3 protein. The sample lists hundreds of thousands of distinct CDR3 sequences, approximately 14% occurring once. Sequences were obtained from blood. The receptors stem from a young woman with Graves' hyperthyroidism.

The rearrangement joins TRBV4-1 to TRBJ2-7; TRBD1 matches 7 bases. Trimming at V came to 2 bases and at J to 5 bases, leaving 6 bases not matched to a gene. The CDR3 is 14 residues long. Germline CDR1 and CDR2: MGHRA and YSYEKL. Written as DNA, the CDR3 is TGCGCCAGCAGCCAACCTACAGGGGTCCACGAGCAGTACTTC. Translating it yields CASSQPTGVHEQYF.

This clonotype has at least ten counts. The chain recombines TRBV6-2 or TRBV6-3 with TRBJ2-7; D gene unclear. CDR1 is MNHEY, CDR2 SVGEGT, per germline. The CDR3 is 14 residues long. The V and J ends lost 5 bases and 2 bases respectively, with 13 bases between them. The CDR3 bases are TGTGCCAGCAGTCCCGTCGTGTTAGCCTACGAGCAGTACTTC. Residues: CASSPVVLAYEQYF.

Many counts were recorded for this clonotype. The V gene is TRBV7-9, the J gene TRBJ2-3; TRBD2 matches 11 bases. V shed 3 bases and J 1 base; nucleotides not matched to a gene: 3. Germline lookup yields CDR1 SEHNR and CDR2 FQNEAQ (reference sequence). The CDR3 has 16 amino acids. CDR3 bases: TGTGCCAGCAGCTTGACTAGCGGGGTCGGCACAGATACGCAGTATTTT. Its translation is CASSLTSGVGTDTQYF.

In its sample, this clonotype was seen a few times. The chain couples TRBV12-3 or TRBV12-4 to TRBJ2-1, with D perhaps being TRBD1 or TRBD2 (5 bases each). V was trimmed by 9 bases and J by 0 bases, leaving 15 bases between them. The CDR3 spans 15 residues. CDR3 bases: TGTGCCAGTGAACCTGGGGACGGCTCCTACAATGAGCAGTTCTTC. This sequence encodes CASEPGDGSYNEQFF.

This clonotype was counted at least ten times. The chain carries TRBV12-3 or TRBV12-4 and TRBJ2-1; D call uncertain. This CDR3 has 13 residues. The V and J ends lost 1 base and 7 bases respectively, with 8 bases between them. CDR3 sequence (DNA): TGTGCCAGCAGTTTAGGGAGTCGAAATGAGCAGTTCTTC. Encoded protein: CASSLGSRNEQFF.

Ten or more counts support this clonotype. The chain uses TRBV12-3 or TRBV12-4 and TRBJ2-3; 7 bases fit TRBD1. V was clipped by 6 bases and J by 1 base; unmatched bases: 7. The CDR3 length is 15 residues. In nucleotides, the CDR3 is TGTGCCAGCAGCCCCAACAGGGGAGGCACAGATACGCAGTATTTT. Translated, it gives CASSPNRGGTDTQYF.

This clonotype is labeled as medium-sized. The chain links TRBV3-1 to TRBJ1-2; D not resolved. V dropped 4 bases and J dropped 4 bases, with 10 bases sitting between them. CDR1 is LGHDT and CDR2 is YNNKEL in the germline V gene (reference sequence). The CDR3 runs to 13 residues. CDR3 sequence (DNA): TGTGCCAGCAGCCCCCAAAAGGGCTATGGCTACACCTTC. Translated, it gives CASSPQKGYGYTF.

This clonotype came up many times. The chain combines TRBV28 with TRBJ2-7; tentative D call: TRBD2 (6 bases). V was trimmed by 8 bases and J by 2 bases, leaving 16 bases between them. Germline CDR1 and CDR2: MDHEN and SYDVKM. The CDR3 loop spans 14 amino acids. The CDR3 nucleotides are TGTGCCAGCGCCTATCCGGGACTTCCCTACGAGCAGTACTTC. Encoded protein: CASAYPGLPYEQYF.

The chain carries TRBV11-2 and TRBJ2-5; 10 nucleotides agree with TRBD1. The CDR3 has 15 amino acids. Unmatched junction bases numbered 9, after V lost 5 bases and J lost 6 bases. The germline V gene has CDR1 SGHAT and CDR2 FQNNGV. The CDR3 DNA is TGTGCCAGCAGCCCCGGGACAGGGGCTATAAAGACCCAGTACTTC. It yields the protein CASSPGTGAIKTQYF. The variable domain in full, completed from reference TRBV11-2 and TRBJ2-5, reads EAGVAQSPRYKIIEKRQSVAFWCNPISGHATLYWYQQILGQGPKLLIQFQNNGVVDDSQLPKDRFSAERLKGVDSTLKIQPAKLEDSAVYLCASSPGTGAIKTQYFGPGTRLLVL.

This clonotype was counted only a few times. This chain's CDR3 is CASSEFYGQGSNSNQPQHF. CDR3 in DNA: TGTGCCAGCAGCGAATTCTACGGACAGGGGAGTAATAGCAATCAGCCCCAGCATTTT. J is TRBJ1-5 and V is TRBV7-8, with 9 bases fitting TRBD1. Germline CDR1 and CDR2: SGHVS and FQNEAQ. CDR3 length: 19 residues. V was pared by 5 bases and J by 0 bases, with 14 bases of the junction left unmatched.

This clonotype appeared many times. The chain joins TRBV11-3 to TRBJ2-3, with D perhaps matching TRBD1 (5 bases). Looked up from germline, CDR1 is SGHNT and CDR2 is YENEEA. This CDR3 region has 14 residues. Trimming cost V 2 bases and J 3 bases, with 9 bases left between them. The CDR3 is CASSLNRWTDTQYF. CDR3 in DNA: TGTGCCAGCAGCTTAAACAGGTGGACAGATACGCAGTATTTT.

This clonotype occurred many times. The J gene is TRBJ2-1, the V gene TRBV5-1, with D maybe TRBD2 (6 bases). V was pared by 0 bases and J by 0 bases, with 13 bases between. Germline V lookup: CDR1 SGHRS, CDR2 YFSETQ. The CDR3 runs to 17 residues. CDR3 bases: TGCGCCAGCAGCTTGGCAACTAGCTGGAGCTCCTACAATGAGCAGTTCTTC. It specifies CASSLATSWSSYNEQFF.

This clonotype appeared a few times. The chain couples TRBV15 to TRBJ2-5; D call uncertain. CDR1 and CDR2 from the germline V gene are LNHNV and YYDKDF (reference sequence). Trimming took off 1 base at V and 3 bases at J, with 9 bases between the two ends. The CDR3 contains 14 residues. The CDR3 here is CATSRGTIEETQYF. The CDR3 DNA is TGTGCCACCAGCAGAGGGACGATAGAAGAGACCCAGTACTTC.

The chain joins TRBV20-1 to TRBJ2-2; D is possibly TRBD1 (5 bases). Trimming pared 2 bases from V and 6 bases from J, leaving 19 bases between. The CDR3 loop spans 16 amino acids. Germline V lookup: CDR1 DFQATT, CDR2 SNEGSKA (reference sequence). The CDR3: CSARPIDTGHPGELFF. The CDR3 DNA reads TGCAGTGCTAGACCGATCGATACTGGACACCCCGGGGAGCTGTTTTTT.

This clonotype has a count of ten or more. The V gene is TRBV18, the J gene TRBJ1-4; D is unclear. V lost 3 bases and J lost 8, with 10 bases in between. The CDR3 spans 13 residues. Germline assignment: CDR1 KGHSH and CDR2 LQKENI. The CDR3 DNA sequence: TGTGCCAGCTCACCGCGGGTCAGCGAAAAACTGTTTTTT. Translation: CASSPRVSEKLFF.

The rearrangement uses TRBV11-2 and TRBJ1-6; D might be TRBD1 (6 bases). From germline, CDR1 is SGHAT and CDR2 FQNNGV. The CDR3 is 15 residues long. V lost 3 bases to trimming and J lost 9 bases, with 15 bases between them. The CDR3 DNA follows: TGTGCCAGCAGCTTCCGACAGGCGGCGACTTCACCCCTCCACTTT. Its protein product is CASSFRQAATSPLHF.

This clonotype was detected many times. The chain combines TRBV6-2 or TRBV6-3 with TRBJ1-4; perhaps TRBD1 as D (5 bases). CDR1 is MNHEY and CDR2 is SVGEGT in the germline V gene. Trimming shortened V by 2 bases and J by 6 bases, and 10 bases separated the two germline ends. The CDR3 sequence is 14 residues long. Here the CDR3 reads CASSYGGTDEKLFF. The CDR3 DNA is TGTGCCAGCAGTTACGGAGGGACCGATGAAAAACTGTTTTTT.

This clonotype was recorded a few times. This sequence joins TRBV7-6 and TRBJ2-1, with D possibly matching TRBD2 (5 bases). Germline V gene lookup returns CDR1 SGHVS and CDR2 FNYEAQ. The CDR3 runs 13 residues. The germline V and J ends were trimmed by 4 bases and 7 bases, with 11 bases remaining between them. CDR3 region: CASSSSTINEQFF. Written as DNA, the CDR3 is TGTGCCAGCAGCTCCTCGACTATTAATGAGCAGTTCTTC.

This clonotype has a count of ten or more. The CDR3 DNA reads TGTGCCATCAGTGGTGGACAGACGAATTCACCCCTCCACTTT. The encoded protein is CAISGGQTNSPLHF. The chain recombines TRBV10-3 with TRBJ1-6, with D possibly being TRBD1 (6 bases). Trimming left V 4 bases short and J 7 bases short, with 11 bases between. CDR3 length: 14 residues. In germline, CDR1 is ENHRY, CDR2 SYGVKD.

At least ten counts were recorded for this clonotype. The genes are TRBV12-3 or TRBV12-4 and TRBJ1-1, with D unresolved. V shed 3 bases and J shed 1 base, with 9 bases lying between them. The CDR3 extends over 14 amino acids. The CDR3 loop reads CASSFGQTNTEAFF. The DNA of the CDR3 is TGTGCCAGCAGTTTCGGCCAGACGAACACTGAAGCTTTCTTT.

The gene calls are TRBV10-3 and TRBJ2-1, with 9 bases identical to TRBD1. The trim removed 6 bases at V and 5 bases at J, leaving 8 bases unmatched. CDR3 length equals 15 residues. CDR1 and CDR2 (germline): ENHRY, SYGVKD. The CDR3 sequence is CAISGQGLRDNEQFF. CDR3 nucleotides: TGTGCCATCAGCGGACAGGGGCTGAGGGACAATGAGCAGTTCTTC.

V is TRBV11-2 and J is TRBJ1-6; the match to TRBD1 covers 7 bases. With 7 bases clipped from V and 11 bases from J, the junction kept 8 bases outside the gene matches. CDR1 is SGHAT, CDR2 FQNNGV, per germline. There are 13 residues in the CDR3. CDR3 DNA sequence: TGTGCCAGCAACCGACAGGGTTATACACCCCTCCACTTT. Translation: CASNRQGYTPLHF.

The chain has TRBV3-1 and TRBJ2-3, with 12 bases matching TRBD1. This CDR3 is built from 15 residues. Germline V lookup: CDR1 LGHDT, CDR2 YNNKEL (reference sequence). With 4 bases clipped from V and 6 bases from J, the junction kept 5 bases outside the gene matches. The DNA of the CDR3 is TGTGCCAGCAGCCCCGGGACAGGGGGCCCTGATACGCAGTATTTT. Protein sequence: CASSPGTGGPDTQYF.

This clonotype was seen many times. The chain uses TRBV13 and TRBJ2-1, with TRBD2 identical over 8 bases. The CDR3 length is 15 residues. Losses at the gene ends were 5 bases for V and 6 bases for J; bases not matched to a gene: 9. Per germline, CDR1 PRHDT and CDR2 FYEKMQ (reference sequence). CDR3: CASSLGTSGANEQFF. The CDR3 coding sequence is TGTGCCAGCAGCCTCGGGACTAGTGGAGCCAATGAGCAGTTCTTC.

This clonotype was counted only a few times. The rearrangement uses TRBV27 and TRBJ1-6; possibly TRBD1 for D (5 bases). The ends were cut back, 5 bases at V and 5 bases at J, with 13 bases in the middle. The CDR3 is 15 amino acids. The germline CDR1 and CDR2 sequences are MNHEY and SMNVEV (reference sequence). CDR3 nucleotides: TGTGCCAGCAGTGTCTCGGGACGGGATAATTCACCCCTCCACTTT. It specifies CASSVSGRDNSPLHF.

The CDR3 DNA is TGTGCCAGCAGCCAAGCTTTACGGATCTCTGGAAACACCATATATTTT. Encoded protein: CASSQALRISGNTIYF. The genes are TRBV11-2 and TRBJ1-3; D ambiguous. The CDR3 extends over 16 amino acids. Germline CDR1 and CDR2: SGHAT and FQNNGV. Trimming removed 5 bases from V and 0 bases from J, with 14 bases in between.

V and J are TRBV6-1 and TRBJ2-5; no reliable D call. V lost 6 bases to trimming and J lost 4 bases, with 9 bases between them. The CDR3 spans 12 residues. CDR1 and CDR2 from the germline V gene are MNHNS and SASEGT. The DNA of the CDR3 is TGTGCCAGCAGCGGAGAAACAGAGACCCAGTACTTC. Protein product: CASSGETETQYF.

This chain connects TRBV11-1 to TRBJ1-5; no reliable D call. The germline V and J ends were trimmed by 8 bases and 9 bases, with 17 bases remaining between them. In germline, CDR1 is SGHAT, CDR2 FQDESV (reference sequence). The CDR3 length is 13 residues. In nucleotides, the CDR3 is TGTGCCAGCCCATTCCCCGCGGGTCGGCCCCAGCATTTT. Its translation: CASPFPAGRPQHF.

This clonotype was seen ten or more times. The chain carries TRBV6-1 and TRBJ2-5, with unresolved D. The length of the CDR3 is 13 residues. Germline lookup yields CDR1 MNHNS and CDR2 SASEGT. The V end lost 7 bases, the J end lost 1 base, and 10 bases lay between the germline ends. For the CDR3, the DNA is TGTGCCAGCAAGGCGAGGTGCCAAGAGACCCAGTACTTC. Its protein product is CASKARCQETQYF.

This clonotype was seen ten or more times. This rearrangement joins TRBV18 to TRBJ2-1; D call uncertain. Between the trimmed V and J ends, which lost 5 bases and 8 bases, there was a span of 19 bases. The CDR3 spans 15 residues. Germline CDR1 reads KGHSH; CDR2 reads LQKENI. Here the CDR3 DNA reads TGTGCCAGCTCAGAGAGGACCCTCCCCTCGGATGAGCAGTTCTTC. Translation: CASSERTLPSDEQFF.